The sequence of this T cell receptor beta chain was determined in a study of blood T cell repertoires in COVID-19. The wider study: Sites across the United States, Italy and Spain contributed samples from acute and convalescent COVID-19. The cDNA or gDNA used as material had been derived from T cells, B-cell-depleted T cells, or PBMCs.

Original data processing: Estimation of nucleated cell counts was performed using reference gene primer amplification. This table comes from immunoSEQ multiplex PCR, and its TCRdb copy is limited to in-frame clones, with some not included. The DNA gave D and trimming, while V, J and clone size come from that table. Of under 200,000 clones in the sample, 84% were seen once. The CDR3 has 15 residues. Germline values: CDR1 SGDLS, CDR2 YYNGEE. V shed 0 bases and J 6 bases; nucleotides not matched to a gene: 7. Sequencing was performed on peripheral blood. The chain carries TRBV9 and TRBJ2-3, with 7 bases fitting TRBD1. This clonotype originated in a man aged 40-49 years who had recovered from COVID-19. The CDR3 nucleotides are TGTGCCAGCAGCGTAGGACAGGGTACGTGGGATACGCAGTATTTT. Translated: CASSVGQGTWDTQYF.